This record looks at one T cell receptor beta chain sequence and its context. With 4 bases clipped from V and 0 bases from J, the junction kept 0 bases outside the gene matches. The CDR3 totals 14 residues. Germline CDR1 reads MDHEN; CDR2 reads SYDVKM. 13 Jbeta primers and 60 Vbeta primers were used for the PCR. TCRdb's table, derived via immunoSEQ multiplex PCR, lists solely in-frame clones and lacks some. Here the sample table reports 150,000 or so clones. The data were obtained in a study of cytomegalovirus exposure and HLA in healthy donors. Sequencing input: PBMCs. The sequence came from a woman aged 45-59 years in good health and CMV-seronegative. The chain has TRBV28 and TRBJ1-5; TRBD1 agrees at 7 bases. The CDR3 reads CASSWDSSNQPQHF. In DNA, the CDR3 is TGTGCCAGCAGTTGGGACAGTAGCAATCAGCCCCAGCATTTT.